The sequence of this T cell receptor (beta chain) was determined in a study of T-cell reconstitution after alpha-beta-depleted transplantation in children. Library preparation (for TCRbeta) was performed with unique molecular identifiers. TCRdb analysed the PCR reads with MiXCR anew, one entry per CDR3 protein. The sample has 300,000 to 400,000 distinct CDR3 sequences; 13% are singletons. There are a few counts of this clonotype. The J segment lost 2 bases and the V segment lost 1 base, leaving 9 bases of the junction unmatched. This CDR3 has 19 amino acids. CDR1 SGHAT and CDR2 FQDESV come from the germline V gene (reference sequence).

This sample comprised PBMCs, obtained from the stem cell graft. This rearrangement joins TRBV11-1 to TRBJ2-1; the match to TRBD2 covers 12 bases. The sequence was collected from a human donor who donated a stem cell graft to a child with Fanconi anemia. CDR3 nucleotides: TGTGCCAGCAGCTTAGGGCTAGCGGGGGGGCAAGCTGCCTACAATGAGCAGTTCTTC. Its protein is CASSLGLAGGQAAYNEQFF. Complete variable domain (other parts from reference TRBV11-1 and TRBJ2-1): EAEVAQSPRYKITEKSQAVAFWCDPISGHATLYWYRQILGQGPELLVQFQDESVVDDSQLPKDRFSAERLKGVDSTLKIQPAELGDSAMYLCASSLGLAGGQAAYNEQFFGPGTRLTVL.